The sample holds a few counts of the clone carrying this T cell receptor beta chain. Measured with immunoSEQ multiplex PCR; TCRdb has only the in-frame clones, and not every one. The sample includes around 230,000 clones, roughly 84% of them seen just once. These data are taken from a study of blood T cell repertoires in COVID-19. Study at large: COVID-19 samples from acute and convalescent phases originated in the United States, Italy and Spain.

V lost 4 bases, J lost 2 bases, and 8 bases stayed unmatched. Germline loops: CDR1 MNHEY, CDR2 SMNVEV (reference sequence). This CDR3 comprises 15 residues. V usage is TRBV27 and J usage is TRBJ2-7; 7 bases map to TRBD1. The sample consisted of peripheral blood. The sequence came from a man aged 35 to 55 with acute or convalescent COVID-19. CDR3 in amino acids: CASSSPLGQPYEQYF. The CDR3 coding sequence is TGTGCCAGCAGTTCTCCACTGGGACAGCCCTACGAGCAGTACTTC.